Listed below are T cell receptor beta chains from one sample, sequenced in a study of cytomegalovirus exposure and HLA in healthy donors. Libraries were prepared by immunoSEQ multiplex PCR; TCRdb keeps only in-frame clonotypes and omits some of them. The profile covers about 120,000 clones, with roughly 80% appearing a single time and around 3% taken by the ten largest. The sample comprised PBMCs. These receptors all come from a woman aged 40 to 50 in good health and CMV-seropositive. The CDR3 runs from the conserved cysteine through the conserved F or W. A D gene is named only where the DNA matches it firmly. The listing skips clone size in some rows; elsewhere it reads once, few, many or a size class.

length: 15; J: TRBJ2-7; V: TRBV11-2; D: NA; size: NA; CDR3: CASSRAQRATYEQYF; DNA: TGTGCCAGCAGCCGGGCCCAGCGGGCCACCTACGAGCAGTACTTC
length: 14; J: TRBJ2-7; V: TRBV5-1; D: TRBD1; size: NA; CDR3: CASSGTGGMIEQYF; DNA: TGCGCCAGCAGCGGGACAGGGGGGATGATCGAGCAGTACTTC
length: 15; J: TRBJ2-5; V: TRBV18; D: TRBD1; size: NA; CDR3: CASSTNQGAQETQYF; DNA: TGTGCCAGCTCAACCAACCAGGGGGCCCAAGAGACCCAGTACTTC
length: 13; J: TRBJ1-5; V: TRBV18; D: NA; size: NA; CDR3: CASSPGEGQPQHF; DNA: TGTGCCAGCTCGCCAGGGGAGGGGCAGCCCCAGCATTTT
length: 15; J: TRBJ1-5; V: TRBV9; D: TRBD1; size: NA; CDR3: CASSSDGTVNQPQHF; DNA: TGTGCCAGCAGCTCCGACGGGACAGTCAATCAGCCCCAGCATTTT
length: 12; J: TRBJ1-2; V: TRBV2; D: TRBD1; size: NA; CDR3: CASQKDRDGYTF; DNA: TGTGCCAGTCAGAAGGACAGGGATGGCTACACCTTC
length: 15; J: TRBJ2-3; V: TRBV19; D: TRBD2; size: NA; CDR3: CASSIRSGRVDTQYF; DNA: TGTGCCAGTAGTATACGTAGCGGGAGAGTAGATACGCAGTATTTT
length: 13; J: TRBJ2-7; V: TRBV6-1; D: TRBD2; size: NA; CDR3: CASSDMGGREQYF; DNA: TGTGCCAGCAGTGATATGGGAGGGCGGGAGCAGTACTTC
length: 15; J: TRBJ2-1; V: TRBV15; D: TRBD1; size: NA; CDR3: CATSEQGSYYNEQFF; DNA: TGTGCCACCAGCGAACAGGGGTCGTACTACAATGAGCAGTTCTTC
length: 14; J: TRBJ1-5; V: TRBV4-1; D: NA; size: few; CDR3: CASSQDEVEQPQHF; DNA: TGCGCCAGCAGCCAAGATGAGGTTGAACAGCCCCAGCATTTT
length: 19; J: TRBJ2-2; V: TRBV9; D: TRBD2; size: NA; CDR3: CASSPPALAGGLITGELFF; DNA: TGTGCCAGCAGCCCCCCCGCATTAGCGGGAGGGCTTATCACCGGGGAGCTGTTTTTT
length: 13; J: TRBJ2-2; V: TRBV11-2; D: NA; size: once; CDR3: CASEGFLTGELFF; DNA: TGTGCCAGCGAGGGATTCCTGACCGGGGAGCTGTTTTTT
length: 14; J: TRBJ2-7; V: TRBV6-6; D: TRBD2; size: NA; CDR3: CASGTTSSLGEQYF; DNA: TGTGCCAGCGGCACGACTAGCTCCCTGGGGGAGCAGTACTTC
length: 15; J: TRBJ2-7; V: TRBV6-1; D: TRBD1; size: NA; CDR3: CASSWEGTGTYEQYF; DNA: TGTGCCAGCAGTTGGGAAGGGACAGGTACCTACGAGCAGTACTTC
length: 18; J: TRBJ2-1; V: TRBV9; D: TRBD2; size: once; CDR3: CASSVRTSGGSSYNEQFF; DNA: TGTGCCAGCAGCGTAAGGACTAGCGGGGGAAGCTCCTACAATGAGCAGTTCTTC
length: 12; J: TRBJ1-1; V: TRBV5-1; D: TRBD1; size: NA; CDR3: CASSPDRGRAFF; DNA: TGCGCCAGCAGCCCGGACAGGGGTAGAGCTTTCTTT
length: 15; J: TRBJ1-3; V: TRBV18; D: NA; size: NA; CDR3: CASSPESSSGNTIYF; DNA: TGTGCCAGCTCACCAGAAAGCTCCTCTGGAAACACCATATATTTT
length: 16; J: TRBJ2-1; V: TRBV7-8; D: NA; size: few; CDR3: CASSSRLVSSYNEQFF; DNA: TGTGCCAGCAGCTCTAGACTCGTCAGCTCCTACAATGAGCAGTTCTTC
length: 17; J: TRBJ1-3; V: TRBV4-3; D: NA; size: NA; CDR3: CASSQGTGIFSGNTIYF; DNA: TGCGCCAGCAGCCAAGGTACAGGGATTTTCTCTGGAAACACCATATATTTT
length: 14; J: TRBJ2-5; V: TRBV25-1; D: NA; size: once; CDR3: CASSDVDSQETQYF; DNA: TGTGCCAGCAGTGACGTCGACAGTCAAGAGACCCAGTACTTC
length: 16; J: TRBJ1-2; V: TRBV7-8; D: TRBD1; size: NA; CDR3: CASSLDRTGANYGYTF; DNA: TGTGCCAGCAGCTTAGATAGGACAGGGGCCAACTATGGCTACACCTTC
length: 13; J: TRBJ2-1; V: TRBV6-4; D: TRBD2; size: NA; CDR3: CASSRGGEYEQFF; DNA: TGTGCCAGCAGTCGGGGGGGGGAGTATGAGCAGTTCTTC
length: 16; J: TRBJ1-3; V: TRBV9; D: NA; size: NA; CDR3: CASSVGQGVGGNTIYF; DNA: TGTGCCAGCAGCGTAGGGCAGGGTGTGGGAGGAAACACCATATATTTT
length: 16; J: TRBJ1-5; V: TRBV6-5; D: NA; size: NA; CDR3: CASSYSGVGSNQPQHF; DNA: TGTGCCAGCAGTTACTCAGGGGTTGGTAGCAATCAGCCCCAGCATTTT
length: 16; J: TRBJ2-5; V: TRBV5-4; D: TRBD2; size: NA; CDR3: CASSWGTSGRRETQYF; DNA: TGTGCCAGCAGCTGGGGGACTAGCGGGAGACGAGAGACCCAGTACTTC
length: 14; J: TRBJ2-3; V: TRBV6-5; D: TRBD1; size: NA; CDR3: CASGHRGRGDTQYF; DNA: TGTGCCAGCGGCCACAGGGGGCGAGGAGATACGCAGTATTTT
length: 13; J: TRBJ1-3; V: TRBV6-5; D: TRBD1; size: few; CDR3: CASSRGQGNTIYF; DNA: TGTGCCAGCAGCCGGGGACAGGGGAACACCATATATTTT
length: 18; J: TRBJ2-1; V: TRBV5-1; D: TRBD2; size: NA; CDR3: CASSPIHSSGNSYNEQFF; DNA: TGCGCCAGCAGCCCGATACATTCTAGCGGGAACTCCTACAATGAGCAGTTCTTC
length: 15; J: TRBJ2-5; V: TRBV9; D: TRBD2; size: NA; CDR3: CASSRGLAGQETQYF; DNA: TGTGCTAGCAGCAGGGGACTAGCGGGGCAAGAGACCCAGTACTTC
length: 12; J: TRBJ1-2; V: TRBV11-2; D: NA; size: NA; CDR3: CASSRGREGYTF; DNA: TGTGCCAGCTCCCGGGGGAGGGAGGGCTACACCTTC
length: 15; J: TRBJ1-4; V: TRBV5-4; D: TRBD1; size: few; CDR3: CASSLRTGDKEKLFF; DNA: TGTGCCAGCAGCCTGAGGACAGGCGATAAGGAAAAACTGTTTTTT
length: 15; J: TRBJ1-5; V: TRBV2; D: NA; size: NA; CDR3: CASSGGLSGGQPQHF; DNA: TGTGCCAGCAGTGGGGGTCTGTCGGGGGGTCAGCCCCAGCATTTT
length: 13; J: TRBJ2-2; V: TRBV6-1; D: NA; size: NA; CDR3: CASRKGNAGELFF; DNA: TGTGCCAGCAGGAAGGGGAACGCCGGGGAGCTGTTTTTT
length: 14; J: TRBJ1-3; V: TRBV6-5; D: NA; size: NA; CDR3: CASSKQGSGNTIYF; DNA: TGTGCCAGCAGCAAACAGGGCTCTGGAAACACCATATATTTT
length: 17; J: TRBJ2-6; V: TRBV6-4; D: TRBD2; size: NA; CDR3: CASSPGLGGSGANVLTF; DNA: TGTGCCAGCAGTCCCGGGTTGGGGGGGTCCGGGGCCAACGTCCTGACTTTC
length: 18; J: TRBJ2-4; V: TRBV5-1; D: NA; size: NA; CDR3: CASSLSRQGGTAKNIQYF; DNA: TGCGCCAGCAGCCTGTCGCGACAAGGGGGTACAGCCAAAAACATTCAGTACTTC
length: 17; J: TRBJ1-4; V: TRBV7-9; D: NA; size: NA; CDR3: CASSLGLRDSTNEKLFF; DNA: TGTGCCAGCAGCTTAGGGCTCAGGGATTCAACTAATGAAAAACTGTTTTTT
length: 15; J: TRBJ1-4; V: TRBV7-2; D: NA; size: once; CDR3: CASSLAGVRGEKLFF; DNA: TGTGCCAGCAGCTTAGCAGGGGTTCGAGGTGAAAAACTGTTTTTT
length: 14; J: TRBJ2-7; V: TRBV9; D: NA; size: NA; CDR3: CASSLSGGDYEQYF; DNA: TGTGCCAGCAGCCTATCCGGCGGGGACTACGAGCAGTACTTC
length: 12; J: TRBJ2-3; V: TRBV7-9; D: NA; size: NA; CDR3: CASSFQVDTQYF; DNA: TGTGCCAGCAGCTTCCAGGTAGATACGCAGTATTTT
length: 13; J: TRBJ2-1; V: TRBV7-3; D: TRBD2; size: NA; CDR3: CASSLAAYNEQFF; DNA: TGTGCCAGCAGCCTAGCGGCGTACAATGAGCAGTTCTTC
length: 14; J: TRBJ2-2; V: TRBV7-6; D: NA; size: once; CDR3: CASSWRENTGELFF; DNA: TGTGCCAGCAGCTGGCGGGAGAACACCGGGGAGCTGTTTTTT
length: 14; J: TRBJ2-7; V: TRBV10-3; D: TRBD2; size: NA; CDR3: CATRLAGGTYEQYF; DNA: TGTGCCACCCGACTAGCGGGAGGGACCTACGAGCAGTACTTC
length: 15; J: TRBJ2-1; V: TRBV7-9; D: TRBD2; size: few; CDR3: CASSLAGGLYNEQFF; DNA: TGTGCCAGCAGCTTAGCGGGAGGGCTTTACAATGAGCAGTTCTTC
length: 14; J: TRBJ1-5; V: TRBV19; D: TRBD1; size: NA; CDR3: CASDLQGVNQPQHF; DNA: TGTGCCAGTGACCTACAGGGGGTAAACCAGCCCCAGCATTTT
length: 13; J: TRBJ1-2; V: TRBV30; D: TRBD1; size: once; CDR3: CAWVRQGTYGYTF; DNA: TGTGCCTGGGTACGACAGGGGACCTATGGCTACACCTTC